A selection of T cell receptor beta chains follows, all from one sample in a study of shared clonotypes between healthy human individuals. Only in-frame clones appear in the TCRdb table, and some are missing; sequencing was by immunoSEQ multiplex PCR. Of some 1,400,000 clones listed, around 97% are singletons. The specimen was naive CD4+ T cells sorted from blood. These TCRs come from a man aged 30-40 years in good health. Both conserved end residues are part of each CDR3. The D gene is left open where the match is weak. The listing skips clone size in some rows; elsewhere it reads once, few, many or a size class.

clone_size	v_call	j_call	d_call	cdr3_nt	cdr3_aa
-	TRBV7-2	TRBJ2-3	-	TGTGCCAGCAGCCTACGGACTCTTAGCACAGATACGCAGTATTTT	CASSLRTLSTDTQYF
-	TRBV7-6	TRBJ1-4	-	TGTGCCAGCAGCTTAGCGACAGTGGGCACAACTAATGAAAAACTGTTTTTT	CASSLATVGTTNEKLFF
-	TRBV29-1	TRBJ1-2	-	TGCAGCGCCGTGGGGGGGGCGGACTATGGCTACACCTTC	CSAVGGADYGYTF
-	TRBV19	TRBJ2-2	-	TGTGCCAGTGCCCGTACATCGAAGGGCGGGGAGCTGTTTTTT	CASARTSKGGELFF
-	TRBV12-5	TRBJ1-3	TRBD1	TGTGCTAGTGGTTTGGGGACAGGGGAATCTGGAAACACCATATATTTT	CASGLGTGESGNTIYF
-	TRBV5-6	TRBJ1-1	TRBD1	TGTGCCAGCAGCTTGCCGACAGGGATGGTTCGCACTGAAGCTTTCTTT	CASSLPTGMVRTEAFF
-	TRBV30	TRBJ2-4	-	TGTGCCTGGAGGGCGACCAAAAACATTCAGTACTTC	CAWRATKNIQYF
-	TRBV20-1	TRBJ2-3	-	TGCAGTGCTAGAGGAGAGCATACGCAGTATTTT	CSARGEHTQYF
-	TRBV6-5	TRBJ2-2	-	TGTGCCAGCATCGAAACCGTCACCGGGGAGCTGTTTTTT	CASIETVTGELFF
-	TRBV28	TRBJ2-7	TRBD2	TGTGCCAGCAGTTTAAGCGGGAGGCCTTTAGATGCGAACTTC	CASSLSGRPLDANF
-	TRBV18	TRBJ1-1	-	TGTGCCAGCTCACCCTCGCGGGGACCCACGAACACTGAAGCTTTCTTT	CASSPSRGPTNTEAFF
-	TRBV5-1	TRBJ1-1	-	TGCGCCAGCAGCTTGGTGGGCAGCGAAAACACTGAAGCTTTCTTT	CASSLVGSENTEAFF
once	TRBV7-2	TRBJ2-2	-	TGTGCCAGCAGCTTGAGCCGATACACCGGGGAGCTGTTTTTT	CASSLSRYTGELFF
-	TRBV7-9	TRBJ2-7	-	TGTGCCAGCAGCCTCGGTATGGGACGGACCTACGAGCAGTACTTC	CASSLGMGRTYEQYF